This T cell receptor (beta chain) was sequenced for a study of T cells in lung cancer brain metastases. Study-level points and caveats: Paired lesions shared few clones; most were lesion-specific (mean Morisita roughly 0.21). Effects of preoperative corticosteroids on T cell infiltration in brain metastases could not be controlled.

With respect to this clone: The antigen remains unidentified.

V gave up 5 bases and J gave up 8 bases, with 21 bases separating them. Looked up from germline, CDR1 is SGHAT and CDR2 is FQNNGV. This CDR3 is built from 15 residues. Produced via immunoSEQ multiplex PCR; TCRdb's table is partial and in-frame only. In the table there are roughly 5,000 clones, over 75% of which are singletons. The gene calls are TRBV11-2 and TRBJ1-2; maybe TRBD1 (6 bases). The TCR sequence derives from a woman in her 50s with non-small cell lung cancer that had spread to the brain. The sequencing sample was made of tumor tissue from a brain metastasis. CDR3 region: CASSPSEGGGGGYTF. The CDR3 coding sequence is TGTGCCAGCAGCCCGTCGGAGGGGGGAGGTGGCGGCTACACCTTC.